This T cell receptor (beta chain) came from a study of cytomegalovirus exposure and HLA in healthy donors. Findings of the study overall: TCR beta V- and J-gene trimming was later associated with a missense DCLRE1C variant.

As to this clone: Its matching antigen is unknown.

Germline CDR1 reads MNHNS; CDR2 reads SASEGT. The length of the CDR3 is 14 residues. Trimming took 8 bases from V and 7 from J; bases not matched to a gene: 8. The study ran its PCR with 60 Vbeta and 13 Jbeta primers. The data were produced by immunoSEQ multiplex PCR, yet TCRdb's version contains in-frame clones alone and is incomplete. The table has 160,000 or so clones, roughly 80% seen once. V is TRBV6-1 and J is TRBJ1-5, with 10 positions matching TRBD1. The TCR originated in a woman younger than 45 in good health and CMV-seropositive. Input material: PBMCs. Here the CDR3 reads CASLRQGARQPQHF. In nucleotides, the CDR3 is TGTGCCAGCTTGCGACAGGGGGCAAGGCAGCCCCAGCATTTT.